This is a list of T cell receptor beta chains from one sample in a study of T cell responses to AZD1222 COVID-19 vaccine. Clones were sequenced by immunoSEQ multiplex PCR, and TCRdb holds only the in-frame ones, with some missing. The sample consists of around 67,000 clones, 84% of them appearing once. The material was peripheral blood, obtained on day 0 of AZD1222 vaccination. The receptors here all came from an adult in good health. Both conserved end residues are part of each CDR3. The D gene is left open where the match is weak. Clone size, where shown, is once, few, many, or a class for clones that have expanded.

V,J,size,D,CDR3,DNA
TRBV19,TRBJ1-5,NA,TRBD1,CASSVSGQMRNQPQHF,TGTGCCAGTAGTGTATCGGGACAGATGAGAAATCAGCCCCAGCATTTT
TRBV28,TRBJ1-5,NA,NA,CASSPPLQHF,TGTGCCAGCAGTCCCCCACTCCAGCATTTT
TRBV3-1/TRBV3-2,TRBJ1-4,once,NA,CASSQDRTNEKLFF,TGTGCCAGCAGCCAAGATAGAACTAATGAAAAACTGTTTTTT
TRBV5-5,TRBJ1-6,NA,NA,CASSPQGWNSPLHF,TGTGCCAGCAGCCCGCAGGGGTGGAATTCACCCCTCCACTTT
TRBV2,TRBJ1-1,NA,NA,CASSEPGSGVTEAFF,TGTGCCAGCAGTGAACCTGGGTCAGGGGTCACTGAAGCTTTCTTT
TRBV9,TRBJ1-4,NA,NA,CASSGGEKLFF,TGTGCCAGCAGCGGCGGGGAAAAACTGTTTTTT
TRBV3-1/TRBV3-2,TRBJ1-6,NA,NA,CASSPRWPKNRDRSPLHF,TGTGCCAGCAGCCCCCGGTGGCCAAAGAACAGGGATCGGTCACCCCTCCACTTT
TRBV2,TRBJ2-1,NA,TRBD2,CASSVTSSKFF,TGTGCCAGCAGTGTGACTAGCTCTAAGTTCTTC
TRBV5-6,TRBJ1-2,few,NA,CASSYRDLDGYTF,TGTGCCAGCAGTTACAGGGATTTGGATGGCTACACCTTC
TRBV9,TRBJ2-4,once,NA,CASSVEGGYIQYF,TGTGCCAGCAGCGTAGAAGGCGGTTACATTCAGTACTTC
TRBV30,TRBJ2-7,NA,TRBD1,CAWSEDRGKEQYF,TGTGCCTGGAGTGAGGACAGGGGAAAGGAGCAGTACTTC
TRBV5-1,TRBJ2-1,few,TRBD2,CASSAGDSYNEQFF,TGCGCCAGCAGCGCGGGGGACTCCTACAATGAGCAGTTCTTC
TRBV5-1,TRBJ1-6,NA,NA,CASSLGIQVSPLHF,TGCGCCAGCAGCTTGGGGATTCAGGTTTCACCCCTCCACTTT
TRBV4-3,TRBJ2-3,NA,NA,CASSQGYKFTDTQYF,TGCGCCAGCAGCCAAGGATACAAGTTCACAGATACGCAGTATTTT
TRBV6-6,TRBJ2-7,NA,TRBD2,CASSGGLAGVTYEQYF,TGTGCCAGCAGCGGTGGACTAGCGGGGGTAACCTACGAGCAGTACTTC
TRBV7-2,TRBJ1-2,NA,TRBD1,CASSPANEDRGKDYGYTF,TGTGCCAGCAGCCCCGCAAATGAGGACAGGGGGAAGGACTATGGCTACACCTTC
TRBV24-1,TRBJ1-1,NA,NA,CATSDSDPGGRAFF,TGTGCCACCAGTGATTCAGACCCAGGAGGTAGAGCTTTCTTT
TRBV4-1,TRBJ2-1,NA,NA,CASSQEAPSVGEQFF,TGCGCCAGCAGCCAAGAGGCACCATCAGTCGGTGAGCAGTTCTTC
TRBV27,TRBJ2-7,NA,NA,CASSWDAGSYEQYF,TGTGCCAGCAGTTGGGACGCTGGATCCTACGAGCAGTACTTC
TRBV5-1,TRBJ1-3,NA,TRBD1,CASSFTQGATGNTIYF,TGCGCCAGCAGCTTTACACAGGGGGCGACTGGAAACACCATATATTTT
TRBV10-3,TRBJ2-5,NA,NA,CAISEPAYQETQYF,TGTGCCATCAGTGAGCCAGCATACCAAGAGACCCAGTACTTC
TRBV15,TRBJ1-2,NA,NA,CATSSSSLKGYGYTF,TGTGCCACCAGCAGTTCGTCGCTAAAGGGTTATGGCTACACCTTC
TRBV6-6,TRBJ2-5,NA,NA,CASTYGGLETQYF,TGTGCCAGCACTTACGGCGGGTTAGAGACCCAGTACTTC
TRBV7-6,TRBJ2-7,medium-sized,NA,CASSSGPNYEQYF,TGTGCCAGCAGCTCGGGACCGAACTACGAGCAGTACTTC
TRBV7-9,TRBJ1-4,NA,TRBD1,CASNRDRGNEKLFF,TGTGCCAGCAACCGGGACAGGGGAAATGAAAAACTGTTTTTT
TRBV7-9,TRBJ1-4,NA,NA,CASSSPRGDGGYNEKLFF,TGTGCCAGCAGCTCCCCGAGGGGGGACGGAGGATATAATGAAAAACTGTTTTTT
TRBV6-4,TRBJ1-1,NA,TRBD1,CASSDYPGRGANTEAFF,TGTGCCAGCAGTGACTACCCGGGCAGGGGGGCAAACACTGAAGCTTTCTTT
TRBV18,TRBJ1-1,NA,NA,CASSPLAAGNTEAFF,TGTGCCAGCTCACCCCTTGCGGCAGGGAACACTGAAGCTTTCTTT
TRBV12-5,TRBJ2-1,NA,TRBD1,CASGGTVYNEQFF,TGTGCTAGTGGGGGGACAGTTTACAATGAGCAGTTCTTC